A single sample is the source of the 8 T cell receptor beta chains below, sequenced in a study of blood T cell repertoires in COVID-19. Here immunoSEQ multiplex PCR was the method, and the copy in TCRdb shows in-frame clones only, minus some. The table lists fewer than 110,000 clones, roughly 90% of them singletons, with under 5.5% in the top ten. Input material: peripheral blood. All receptors come from a man aged 40-49 years with active or convalescent COVID-19.

The chain links TRBV3-1 (or the pseudogene TRBV3-2) to TRBJ2-1; possible D gene TRBD1, 6 bases. The length of the CDR3 is 14 residues. CDR1 is LGHDT and CDR2 is YNNKEL in the germline V gene (reference sequence). Trimming removed 10 bases at V and 7 bases at J, with 20 bases between. CDR3: CATSGTPKRNEQFF. CDR3 bases: TGTGCCACCTCCGGGACACCGAAGCGGAATGAGCAGTTCTTC.

CDR3 amino acids: CASSSQVGQETQYF. DNA of the CDR3: TGTGCCAGCAGCTCCCAAGTGGGCCAGGAGACCCAGTACTTC. V and J are TRBV13 and TRBJ2-5; D remains unclear. With 4 bases removed from V and 5 bases from J, the gap between germline ends came to 14 bases. The germline gives CDR1 PRHDT, CDR2 FYEKMQ (reference sequence). The CDR3 loop spans 14 amino acids.

The rearrangement links TRBV3-1 (or the pseudogene TRBV3-2) to TRBJ1-2; TRBD1 might be the D (5 bases). The V gene lost 3 bases and the J gene lost 7 bases, with 12 bases spanning the gap. CDR1 LGHDT and CDR2 YNNKEL come from the germline V gene (reference sequence). The CDR3 loop spans 13 amino acids. The CDR3 spells CASSQKTQGGYTF. CDR3 bases: TGTGCCAGCAGCCAGAAAACTCAGGGTGGCTACACCTTC.

The CDR3 nucleotides are TGCGCCAGCAGCCCAGGTTCGGGGTCTGATACGCAGTATTTT. It encodes CASSPGSGSDTQYF. The rearrangement links TRBV5-1 to TRBJ2-3, with D maybe TRBD2 (5 bases). This CDR3 is built from 14 residues. Germline lookup yields CDR1 SGHRS and CDR2 YFSETQ. With 4 bases removed from V and 6 bases from J, the gap between germline ends came to 15 bases.

The J gene is TRBJ1-1, the V gene TRBV7-2; D call uncertain. The CDR3 totals 13 residues. V was clipped by 5 bases and J by 6 bases, with 13 bases between them. CDR1 and CDR2 from the germline V gene are SGHTA and FQGNSA. CDR3 amino acids: CASSPRSGAEAFF. The CDR3 bases are TGTGCCAGCAGCCCAAGAAGTGGAGCTGAAGCTTTCTTT.

This chain joins TRBV6-6 and TRBJ1-2; 7 positions agree with TRBD1. The ends lost 8 bases at V and 4 bases at J; junction bases unmatched: 1. The CDR3 has 11 residues. The germline V gene has CDR1 MNHNY and CDR2 SVGAGI (reference sequence). CDR3 nucleotides: TGTGCCAGCTCAGGGGGCTATGGCTACACCTTC. It specifies CASSGGYGYTF.

The chain combines TRBV28 with TRBJ2-5; 9 bases align to TRBD1. The CDR3 length is 13 residues. CDR1 is MDHEN and CDR2 is SYDVKM in the germline V gene. Losses at the gene ends were 10 bases for V and 4 bases for J; bases not matched to a gene: 7. CDR3 DNA: TGTGCCACCAGACAGGGGGTATTAGAGACCCAGTACTTC. Protein: CATRQGVLETQYF. Full variable domain (outside the CDR3, taken from reference TRBV28 and TRBJ2-5): DVKVTQSSRYLVKRTGEKVFLECVQDMDHENMFWYRQDPGLGLRLIYFSYDVKMKEKGDIPEGYSVSREKKERFSLILESASTNQTSMYLCATRQGVLETQYFGPGTRLLVL.

The J gene is TRBJ2-7, the V gene TRBV6-6, with a tentative D call TRBD2 (6 bases). This CDR3 has 14 amino acids. Germline assignment: CDR1 MNHNY and CDR2 SVGAGI (reference sequence). Trimming removed 6 bases at V and 4 bases at J, with 16 bases between. CDR3 coding DNA: TGTGCCAGCAGGGTGGAGGGGAGAGTTTACGAGCAGTACTTC. Its protein is CASRVEGRVYEQYF.